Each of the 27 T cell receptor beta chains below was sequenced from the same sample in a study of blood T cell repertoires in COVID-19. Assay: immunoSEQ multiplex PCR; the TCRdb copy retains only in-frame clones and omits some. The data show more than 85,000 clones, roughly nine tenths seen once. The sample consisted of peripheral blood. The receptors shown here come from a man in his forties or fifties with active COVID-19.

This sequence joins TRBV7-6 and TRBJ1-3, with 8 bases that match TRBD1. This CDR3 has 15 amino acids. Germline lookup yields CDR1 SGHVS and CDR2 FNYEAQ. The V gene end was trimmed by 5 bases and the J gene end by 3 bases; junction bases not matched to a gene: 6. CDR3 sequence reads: CASSKTGVNGNTIYF. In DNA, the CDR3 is TGTGCCAGCAGCAAGACAGGGGTTAATGGAAACACCATATATTTT.

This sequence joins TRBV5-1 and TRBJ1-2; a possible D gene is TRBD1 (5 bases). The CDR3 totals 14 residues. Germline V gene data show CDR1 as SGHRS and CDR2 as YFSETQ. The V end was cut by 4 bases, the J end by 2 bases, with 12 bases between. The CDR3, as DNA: TGCGCCAGCAGCCTCGACAGCAGAAACTATGGCTACACCTTC. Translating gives CASSLDSRNYGYTF. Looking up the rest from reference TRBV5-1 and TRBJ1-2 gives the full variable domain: KAGVTQTPRYLIKTRGQQVTLSCSPISGHRSVSWYQQTPGQGLQFLFEYFSETQRNKGNFPGRFSGRQFSNSRSEMNVSTLELGDSALYLCASSLDSRNYGYTFGSGTRLTVV.

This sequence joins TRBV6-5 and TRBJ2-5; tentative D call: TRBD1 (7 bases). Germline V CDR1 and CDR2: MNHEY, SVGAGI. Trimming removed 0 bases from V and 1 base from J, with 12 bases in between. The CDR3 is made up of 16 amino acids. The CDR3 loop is CASSYSRGAFQETQYF. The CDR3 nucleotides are TGTGCCAGCAGTTACTCCAGGGGGGCTTTCCAAGAGACCCAGTACTTC.

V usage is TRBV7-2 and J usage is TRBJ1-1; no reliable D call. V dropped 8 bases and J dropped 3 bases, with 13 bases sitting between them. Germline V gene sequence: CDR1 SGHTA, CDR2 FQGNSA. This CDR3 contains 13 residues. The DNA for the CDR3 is TGTGCCAGCTTAAAAGCGGGTTACACTGAAGCTTTCTTT. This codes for CASLKAGYTEAFF. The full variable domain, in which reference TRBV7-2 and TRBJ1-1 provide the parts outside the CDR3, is GAGVSQSPSNKVTEKGKDVELRCDPISGHTALYWYRQSLGQGLEFLIYFQGNSAPDKSGLPSDRFSAERTGGSVSTLTIQRTQQEDSAVYLCASLKAGYTEAFFGQGTRLTVV.

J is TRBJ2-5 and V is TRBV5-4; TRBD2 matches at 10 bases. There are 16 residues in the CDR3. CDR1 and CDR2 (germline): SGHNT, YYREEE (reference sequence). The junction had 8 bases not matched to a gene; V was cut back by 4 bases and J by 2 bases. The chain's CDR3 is CASSEGLANSQETQYF. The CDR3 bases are TGTGCCAGCAGCGAGGGACTAGCGAATTCACAAGAGACCCAGTACTTC. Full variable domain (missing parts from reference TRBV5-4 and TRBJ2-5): ETGVTQSPTHLIKTRGQQVTLRCSSQSGHNTVSWYQQALGQGPQFIFQYYREEENGRGNFPPRFSGLQFPNYSSELNVNALELDDSALYLCASSEGLANSQETQYFGPGTRLLVL.

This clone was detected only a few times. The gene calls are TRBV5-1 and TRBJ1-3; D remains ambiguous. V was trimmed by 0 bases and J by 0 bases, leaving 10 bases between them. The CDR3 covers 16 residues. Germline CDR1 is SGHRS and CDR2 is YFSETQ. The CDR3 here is CASSLAPRSSGNTIYF. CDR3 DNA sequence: TGCGCCAGCAGCTTGGCCCCTCGGAGCTCTGGAAACACCATATATTTT.

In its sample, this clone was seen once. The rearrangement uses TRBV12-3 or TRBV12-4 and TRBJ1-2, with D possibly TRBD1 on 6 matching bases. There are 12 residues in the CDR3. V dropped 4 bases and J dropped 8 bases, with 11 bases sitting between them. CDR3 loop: CASSYNRDGYTF. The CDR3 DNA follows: TGTGCCAGCAGTTACAACAGGGACGGCTACACCTTC.

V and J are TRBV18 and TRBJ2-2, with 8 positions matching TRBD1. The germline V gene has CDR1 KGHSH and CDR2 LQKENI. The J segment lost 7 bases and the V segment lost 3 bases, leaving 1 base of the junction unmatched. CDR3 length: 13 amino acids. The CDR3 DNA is TGTGCCAGCTCACCGGGACAGGACGGGGAGCTGTTTTTT. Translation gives CASSPGQDGELFF.

CDR3 residues: CASSTGTSGYNEQFF. The CDR3 DNA sequence: TGTGCCAGCAGTACCGGGACTAGCGGTTACAATGAGCAGTTCTTC. The chain has TRBV27 and TRBJ2-1; TRBD2 matches 11 bases. With 5 bases clipped from V and 4 bases from J, the junction kept 4 bases outside the gene matches. This CDR3 is built from 15 residues. Per germline, CDR1 MNHEY and CDR2 SMNVEV (reference sequence).

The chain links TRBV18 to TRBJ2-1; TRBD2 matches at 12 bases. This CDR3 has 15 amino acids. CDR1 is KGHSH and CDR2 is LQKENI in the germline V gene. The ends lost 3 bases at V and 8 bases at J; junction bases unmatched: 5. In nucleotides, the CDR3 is TGTGCCAGCTCACCTTCTAGCGGGGGGGCCCATGAGCAGTTCTTC. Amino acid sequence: CASSPSSGGAHEQFF.

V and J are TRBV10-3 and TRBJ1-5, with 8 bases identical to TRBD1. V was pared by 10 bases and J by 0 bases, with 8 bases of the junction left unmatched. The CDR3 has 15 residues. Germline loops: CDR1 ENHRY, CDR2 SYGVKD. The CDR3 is CATEPGQDSNQPQHF. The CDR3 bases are TGTGCCACTGAGCCGGGACAGGATAGCAATCAGCCCCAGCATTTT.

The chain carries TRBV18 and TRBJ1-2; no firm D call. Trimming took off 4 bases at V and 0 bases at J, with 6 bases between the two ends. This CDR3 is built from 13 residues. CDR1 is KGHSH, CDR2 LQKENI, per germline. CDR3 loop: CASSLNANYGYTF. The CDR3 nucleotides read TGTGCCAGCTCACTCAATGCTAACTATGGCTACACCTTC.

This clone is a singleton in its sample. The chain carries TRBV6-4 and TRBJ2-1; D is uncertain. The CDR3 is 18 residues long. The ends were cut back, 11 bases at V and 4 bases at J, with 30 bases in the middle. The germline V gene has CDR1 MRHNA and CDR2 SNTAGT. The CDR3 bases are TGTGCCGCTCTCTGGTGGGCCGATAGGCCGGTAAAGTACAATGAGCAGTTCTTC. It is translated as CAALWWADRPVKYNEQFF.

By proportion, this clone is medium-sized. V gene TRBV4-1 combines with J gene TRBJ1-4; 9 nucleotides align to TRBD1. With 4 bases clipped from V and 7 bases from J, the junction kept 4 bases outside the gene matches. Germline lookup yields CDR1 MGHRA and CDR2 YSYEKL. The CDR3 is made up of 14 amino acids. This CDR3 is CASSRDRVGEKLFF. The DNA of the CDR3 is TGCGCCAGCAGCCGGGACAGGGTGGGTGAAAAACTGTTTTTT.

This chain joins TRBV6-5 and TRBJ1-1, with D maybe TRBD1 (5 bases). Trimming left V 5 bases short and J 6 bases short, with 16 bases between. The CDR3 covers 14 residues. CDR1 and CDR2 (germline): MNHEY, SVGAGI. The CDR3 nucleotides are TGTGCCAGCAGTAAACAGGTCGCGTACTCTGAAGCTTTCTTT. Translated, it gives CASSKQVAYSEAFF.

The CDR3 reads CASSPGGDYGYTF. The DNA for the CDR3 is TGTGCCAGCAGCCCCGGAGGGGACTATGGCTACACCTTC. This chain joins TRBV12-3 or TRBV12-4 and TRBJ1-2; perhaps TRBD1 as D (5 bases). This CDR3 is built from 13 residues. The germline V and J ends were trimmed by 6 bases and 3 bases, with 11 bases remaining between them.

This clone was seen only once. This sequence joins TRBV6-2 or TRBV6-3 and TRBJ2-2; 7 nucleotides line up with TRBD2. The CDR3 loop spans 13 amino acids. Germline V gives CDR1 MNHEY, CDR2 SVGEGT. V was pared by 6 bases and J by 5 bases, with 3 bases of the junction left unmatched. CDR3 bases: TGTGCCAGCAGCCGCGGGGGTACCGGGGAGCTGTTTTTT. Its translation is CASSRGGTGELFF.

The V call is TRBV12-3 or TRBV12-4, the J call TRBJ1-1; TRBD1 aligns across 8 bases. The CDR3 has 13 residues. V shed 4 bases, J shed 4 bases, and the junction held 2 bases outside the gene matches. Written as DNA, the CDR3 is TGTGCCAGCAGTTGGACAGGGACCACTGAAGCTTTCTTT. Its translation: CASSWTGTTEAFF.

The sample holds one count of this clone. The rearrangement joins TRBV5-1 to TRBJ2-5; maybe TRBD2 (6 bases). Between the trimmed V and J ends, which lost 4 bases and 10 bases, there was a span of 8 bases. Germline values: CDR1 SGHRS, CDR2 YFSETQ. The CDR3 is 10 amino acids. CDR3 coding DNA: TGCGCCAGCAGCCCGGAGGGCCAGTACTTC. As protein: CASSPEGQYF.

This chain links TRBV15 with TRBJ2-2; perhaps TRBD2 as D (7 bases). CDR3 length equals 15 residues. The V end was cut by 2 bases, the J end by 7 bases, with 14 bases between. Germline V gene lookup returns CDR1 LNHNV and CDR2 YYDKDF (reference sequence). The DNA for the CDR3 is TGTGCCACCAGCAGACCCCCGGGGGGCGGCGGGGAGCTGTTTTTT. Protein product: CATSRPPGGGGELFF.

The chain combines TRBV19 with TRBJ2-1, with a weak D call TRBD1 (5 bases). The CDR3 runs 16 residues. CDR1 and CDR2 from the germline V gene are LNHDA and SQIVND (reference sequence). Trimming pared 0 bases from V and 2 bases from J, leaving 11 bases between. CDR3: CASSIDTGQAYNEQFF. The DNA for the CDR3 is TGTGCCAGTAGTATAGATACAGGACAAGCCTACAATGAGCAGTTCTTC.

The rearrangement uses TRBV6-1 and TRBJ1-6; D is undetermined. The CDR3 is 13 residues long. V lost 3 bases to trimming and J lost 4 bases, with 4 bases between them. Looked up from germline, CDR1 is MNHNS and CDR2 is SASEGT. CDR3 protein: CASSESYNSPLHF. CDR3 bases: TGTGCCAGCAGTGAGAGTTATAATTCACCCCTCCACTTT.

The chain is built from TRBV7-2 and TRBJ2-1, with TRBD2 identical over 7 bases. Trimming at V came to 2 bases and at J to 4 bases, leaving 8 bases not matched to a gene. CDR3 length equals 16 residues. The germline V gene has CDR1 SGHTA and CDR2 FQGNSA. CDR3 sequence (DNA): TGTGCCAGCAGCTTACAGGAGCTAGCGGTGTACAATGAGCAGTTCTTC. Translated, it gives CASSLQELAVYNEQFF.

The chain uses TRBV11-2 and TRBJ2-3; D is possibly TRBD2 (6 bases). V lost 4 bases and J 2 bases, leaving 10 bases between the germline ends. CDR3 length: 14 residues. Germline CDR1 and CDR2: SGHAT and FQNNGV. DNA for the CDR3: TGTGCCAGCAGCTCCGGGAGTACCACAGATACGCAGTATTTT. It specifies CASSSGSTTDTQYF.

The CDR3 bases are TGTGCCAGCAGCTTAGTTGAGGGGGCGAAATCTTTCTTT. Its translation is CASSLVEGAKSFF. This sequence joins TRBV11-2 and TRBJ1-1, with TRBD1 matching over 7 bases. Germline loops: CDR1 SGHAT, CDR2 FQNNGV. The CDR3 has 13 amino acids. Unmatched junction bases numbered 8, after V lost 1 base and J lost 12 bases. Full variable domain (rest looked up from reference TRBV11-2 and TRBJ1-1): EAGVAQSPRYKIIEKRQSVAFWCNPISGHATLYWYQQILGQGPKLLIQFQNNGVVDDSQLPKDRFSAERLKGVDSTLKIQPAKLEDSAVYLCASSLVEGAKSFFGQGTRLTVV.

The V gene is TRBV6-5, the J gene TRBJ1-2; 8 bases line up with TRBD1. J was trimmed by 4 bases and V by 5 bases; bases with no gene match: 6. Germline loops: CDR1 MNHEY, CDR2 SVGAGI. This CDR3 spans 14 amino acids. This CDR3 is CASSSGDRLYGYTF. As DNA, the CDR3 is TGTGCCAGCAGTAGCGGGGACAGGCTCTATGGCTACACCTTC.

The CDR3 bases are TGTGCCAGTAGTTACAGGGAACTGAACACTGAAGCTTTCTTT. This sequence encodes CASSYRELNTEAFF. This chain connects TRBV19 to TRBJ1-1; possibly TRBD1 for D (6 bases). The CDR3 contains 14 residues. The germline V gene has CDR1 LNHDA and CDR2 SQIVND (reference sequence). The V and J ends lost 5 bases and 0 bases respectively, with 10 bases between them.